Included here is one TCR beta chain sequence, with context. This record belongs to a study of brain T cells in children with intractable seizures. Sequencing used immunoSEQ multiplex PCR; TCRdb keeps in-frame clones, though not all of them. The data show 300,000 to 400,000 clones, more than 85% seen once. Described time point: blood from clinic visit 5 months post-surgery; TSC patient then seizure free. Trimming at V came to 0 bases and at J to 6 bases, leaving 1 base not matched to a gene. This CDR3 comprises 13 residues. CDR1 SGDLS and CDR2 YYNGEE come from the germline V gene. The V gene is TRBV9, the J gene TRBJ1-2, with 8 bases lining up with TRBD1. The source of this sequence is a boy younger than two with tuberous sclerosis and intractable seizures. Sequencing was performed on peripheral blood, taken approximately 5 months after surgery. CDR3 sequence: CASSVGDRHGYTF. The CDR3 nucleotides are TGTGCCAGCAGCGTAGGGGACAGGCATGGCTACACCTTC.